This passage covers 27 T cell receptor beta chains from one sample sequenced in a study of T cell responses to AZD1222 COVID-19 vaccine. Clones were sequenced by immunoSEQ multiplex PCR, and TCRdb holds only the in-frame ones, with some missing. There are 150,000 to 180,000 clones in the sample; more than 75% occur only once, and approximately 17% lies in the top ten. This sample comprised peripheral blood, obtained on day 0 of AZD1222 vaccination. These receptors were collected from an adult in good health.

The rearrangement uses TRBV15 and TRBJ2-2; D might be TRBD1 (6 bases). Germline V gene data show CDR1 as LNHNV and CDR2 as YYDKDF (reference sequence). The V and J ends lost 0 bases and 5 bases respectively, with 13 bases between them. This CDR3 is 16 amino acids long. DNA of the CDR3: TGTGCCACCAGCAGAGATTTAAACAGGGCTACCGGGGAGCTGTTTTTT. Translation: CATSRDLNRATGELFF.

This chain uses TRBV19 with TRBJ2-2, with 7 bases identical to TRBD2. J gave up 6 bases and V 3 bases, and 13 bases lay outside the gene matches. CDR3 size: 17 residues. Germline V gene lookup returns CDR1 LNHDA and CDR2 SQIVND (reference sequence). CDR3 bases: TGTGCCAGTAGTATTAGAGTACCCGCGGGAGTCCCCGGGGAGCTGTTTTTT. It codes for CASSIRVPAGVPGELFF.

This chain connects TRBV9 to TRBJ1-1; 10 positions agree with TRBD1. V lost 0 bases, J lost 2 bases, and 4 bases stayed unmatched. Germline V gene data show CDR1 as SGDLS and CDR2 as YYNGEE. This CDR3 comprises 16 residues. The CDR3 coding sequence is TGTGCCAGCAGCGTAGCCGACAGGGGGCAAAACACTGAAGCTTTCTTT. Amino acid sequence: CASSVADRGQNTEAFF.

The chain employs TRBV28 and TRBJ1-5; D is unclear. Germline CDR1 MDHEN, CDR2 SYDVKM. The CDR3 loop spans 11 amino acids. V was cut by 6 bases and J by 9 bases, with 9 bases left in between. This chain's CDR3 is CASSPLGPQHF. DNA for the CDR3: TGTGCCAGCAGCCCCCTCGGGCCCCAGCATTTT. Using reference TRBV28 and TRBJ1-5 for the parts outside the CDR3, the full variable domain is DVKVTQSSRYLVKRTGEKVFLECVQDMDHENMFWYRQDPGLGLRLIYFSYDVKMKEKGDIPEGYSVSREKKERFSLILESASTNQTSMYLCASSPLGPQHFGDGTRLSIL.

This chain joins TRBV18 and TRBJ2-7, with 7 positions matching TRBD1. The CDR3 is 16 amino acids. Germline assignment: CDR1 KGHSH and CDR2 LQKENI. The junction had 8 bases not matched to a gene; V was cut back by 3 bases and J by 0 bases. DNA of the CDR3: TGTGCCAGCTCACCGCCGACAGGGAGAAGCTCCTACGAGCAGTACTTC. Translating gives CASSPPTGRSSYEQYF.

This chain joins TRBV7-9 and TRBJ1-4; 10 bases are a match to TRBD1. The CDR3 covers 15 residues. Losses at the gene ends were 3 bases for V and 7 bases for J; bases not matched to a gene: 5. The germline V gene has CDR1 SEHNR and CDR2 FQNEAQ (reference sequence). The CDR3 sequence: CASSFATGGLEKLFF. The DNA for the CDR3 is TGTGCCAGCAGCTTTGCGACAGGGGGCCTTGAAAAACTGTTTTTT.

This clone occurred a few times. The rearrangement links TRBV7-2 to TRBJ1-1, with TRBD1 identical over 7 bases. Germline loops: CDR1 SGHTA, CDR2 FQGNSA. V gave up 1 base and J gave up 10 bases; unmatched junction bases: 9. CDR3 length: 14 amino acids. The CDR3 loop reads CASSLGPQGVAAFF. In nucleotides, the CDR3 is TGTGCCAGCAGCTTAGGCCCGCAGGGGGTAGCAGCTTTCTTT.

This rearrangement joins TRBV10-3 to TRBJ1-4; no clear D gene. The CDR3 has 15 amino acids. The V and J ends lost 0 bases and 7 bases respectively, with 12 bases between them. CDR1 and CDR2 (germline): ENHRY, SYGVKD. The CDR3: CAISESGMRGEKLFF. DNA of the CDR3: TGTGCCATCAGTGAGTCGGGGATGCGGGGTGAAAAACTGTTTTTT.

The V call is TRBV27, the J call TRBJ1-2; D is unclear. This CDR3 region has 13 residues. V lost 2 bases and J 6 bases, leaving 10 bases between the germline ends. CDR1 is MNHEY and CDR2 is SMNVEV in the germline V gene (reference sequence). This chain's CDR3 is CASSLGPRNGYTF. The DNA for the CDR3 is TGTGCCAGCAGTTTAGGTCCTCGGAATGGCTACACCTTC.

This clone was observed once. The rearrangement joins TRBV7-9 to TRBJ1-2; D might be TRBD1 (6 bases). Trimming shortened V by 3 bases and J by 8 bases, and 10 bases separated the two germline ends. CDR1 and CDR2 from the germline V gene are SEHNR and FQNEAQ (reference sequence). This CDR3 has 12 amino acids. CDR3 coding DNA: TGTGCCAGCAGCTTTGGGGGGCGCGGCTACACCTTC. Protein: CASSFGGRGYTF.

The genes are TRBV10-3 and TRBJ1-1; TRBD1 matches 7 bases. V lost 6 bases to trimming and J lost 1 base; unmatched junction nucleotides: 2. This CDR3 contains 13 residues. Germline lookup yields CDR1 ENHRY and CDR2 SYGVKD. The CDR3 region has the DNA TGTGCCATCAGAGGGGACAGGAACACTGAAGCTTTCTTT. This gives the protein CAIRGDRNTEAFF.

There are a few counts of this clone. The chain is built from TRBV27 and TRBJ2-2, with 10 bases lining up with TRBD1. Per germline, CDR1 MNHEY and CDR2 SMNVEV (reference sequence). The CDR3 totals 17 residues. V was pared by 1 base and J by 8 bases, with 10 bases of the junction left unmatched. DNA for the CDR3: TGTGCCAGCAGTTTATTAGGGGACAGGGGCCCCAGGGGGGAGCTGTTTTTT. It yields the protein CASSLLGDRGPRGELFF.

There are a few counts of this clone. The J gene is TRBJ1-1, the V gene TRBV13; D ambiguous. Between the trimmed V and J ends, which lost 1 base and 13 bases, there was a span of 16 bases. Germline V gene sequence: CDR1 PRHDT, CDR2 FYEKMQ (reference sequence). The CDR3 is 13 residues long. CDR3 coding DNA: TGTGCCAGCAGCTTAGCCCGTCGCGGTGGGGTTTTCTTT. This encodes CASSLARRGGVFF.

The gene calls are TRBV27 and TRBJ2-1; 9 bases are a match to TRBD2. The CDR3 has 15 amino acids. Per the germline V gene, CDR1 is MNHEY and CDR2 is SMNVEV (reference sequence). The ends lost 8 bases at V and 6 bases at J; junction bases unmatched: 11. The CDR3 here is CASCRGLALGNEQFF. The DNA for the CDR3 is TGTGCCAGCTGCCGGGGACTAGCTTTGGGCAATGAGCAGTTCTTC.

V gene TRBV9 combines with J gene TRBJ1-3; D remains ambiguous. V lost 7 bases and J lost 0, with 20 bases in between. Germline CDR1 and CDR2: SGDLS and YYNGEE. The CDR3 runs 17 residues. As DNA, the CDR3 is TGTGCCAGCGGTTTAAGTGGAGGGCTCCTCTCTGGAAACACCATATATTTT. Its translation: CASGLSGGLLSGNTIYF.

In DNA, the CDR3 is TGTGCCAGCAGACAGGAGAACACTGAAGCTTTCTTT. This gives the protein CASRQENTEAFF. V is TRBV6-5 and J is TRBJ1-1, with D maybe TRBD1 (5 bases). Germline lookup yields CDR1 MNHEY and CDR2 SVGAGI. The V gene lost 6 bases and the J gene lost 1 base, with 6 bases spanning the gap. The CDR3 has 12 amino acids.

This sequence joins TRBV2 and TRBJ1-4; no reliable D call. Germline lookup yields CDR1 SNHLY and CDR2 FYNNEI. V shed 10 bases and J shed 8 bases, with 20 bases lying between them. CDR3 size: 14 residues. The CDR3 sequence is CATLPGLGSEKLFF. CDR3 nucleotides: TGTGCCACCTTACCGGGGTTGGGAAGCGAAAAACTGTTTTTT.

This rearrangement joins TRBV7-9 to TRBJ2-7, with 7 positions matching TRBD1. The CDR3 has 14 amino acids. J lost 7 bases, V lost 5 bases, and 11 bases had no gene match. Germline CDR1 reads SEHNR; CDR2 reads FQNEAQ (reference sequence). The DNA of the CDR3 is TGTGCCAGCAGCCTTCGACAGGGTCCGGAGGAGCAGTACTTC. It encodes CASSLRQGPEEQYF.

This clone is a singleton in its sample. J is TRBJ1-6 and V is TRBV9; 11 bases align to TRBD1. V shed 3 bases and J 0 bases; nucleotides not matched to a gene: 5. From germline, CDR1 is SGDLS and CDR2 YYNGEE. The CDR3 consists of 18 residues. The CDR3 DNA follows: TGTGCCAGCAGCGAAGGACAGGGGGCCAGCTCCTATAATTCACCCCTCCACTTT. Amino acids: CASSEGQGASSYNSPLHF.

The CDR3: CASSFTGTGFSDTQYF. As DNA, the CDR3 is TGTGCCAGCAGTTTCACCGGGACAGGGTTCTCAGATACGCAGTATTTT. The chain couples TRBV27 to TRBJ2-3; 9 bases agree with TRBD1. The CDR3 has 16 residues. V was pared by 3 bases and J by 4 bases, with 8 bases of the junction left unmatched. Germline assignment: CDR1 MNHEY and CDR2 SMNVEV (reference sequence).

The rearrangement links TRBV5-5 to TRBJ2-1; TRBD1 agrees at 9 bases. The CDR3 consists of 15 residues. In germline, CDR1 is SGHKS, CDR2 YYEKEE (reference sequence). Trimming cost V 4 bases and J 10 bases; bases outside gene matches: 12. CDR3 protein: CASSPPGQGSREQFF. CDR3 in DNA: TGTGCCAGCAGCCCACCGGGACAGGGCTCGCGGGAGCAGTTCTTC.

The genes are TRBV5-4 and TRBJ2-7, with D maybe TRBD2 (6 bases). This CDR3 comprises 16 residues. Germline loops: CDR1 SGHNT, CDR2 YYREEE (reference sequence). V was trimmed by 1 base and J by 3 bases, leaving 17 bases between them. CDR3 sequence (DNA): TGTGCCAGCAGCTTGAAGGACTTCGCGGGAAGCTACGAGCAGTACTTC. Translation: CASSLKDFAGSYEQYF.

The genes are TRBV7-8 and TRBJ2-1, with D unresolved. The CDR3 sequence is 18 residues long. Trimming pared 5 bases from V and 9 bases from J, leaving 29 bases between. CDR1 is SGHVS, CDR2 FQNEAQ, per germline. This CDR3 reads CASSPAGQVFLTGPEQFF. The CDR3 DNA reads as TGTGCCAGCAGCCCTGCCGGTCAGGTTTTCCTTACCGGCCCTGAGCAGTTCTTC.

The rearrangement links TRBV7-2 to TRBJ2-1, with D perhaps given as TRBD1 or TRBD2 (5 bases each). The CDR3 has 13 residues. Germline V gene sequence: CDR1 SGHTA, CDR2 FQGNSA. V was shortened by 3 bases and J by 8 bases, with 11 bases between the two germline ends. CDR3 in DNA: TGTGCCAGCAGCTTGGGGGACCAGCATGAGCAGTTCTTC. Its protein is CASSLGDQHEQFF.

V gene TRBV5-1 combines with J gene TRBJ1-2; possibly TRBD1 for D (6 bases). Trimming took off 0 bases at V and 3 bases at J, with 18 bases between the two ends. Germline loops: CDR1 SGHRS, CDR2 YFSETQ. The CDR3 length is 17 residues. The CDR3 reads CASSLEGGDRTYYGYTF. CDR3 bases: TGCGCCAGCAGCTTGGAGGGGGGAGACAGGACGTACTATGGCTACACCTTC. The entire variable domain, with the rest obtained from reference TRBV5-1 and TRBJ1-2, is as follows: KAGVTQTPRYLIKTRGQQVTLSCSPISGHRSVSWYQQTPGQGLQFLFEYFSETQRNKGNFPGRFSGRQFSNSRSEMNVSTLELGDSALYLCASSLEGGDRTYYGYTFGSGTRLTVV.

The chain joins TRBV6-5 to TRBJ1-2, with D perhaps matching TRBD1 (5 bases). There are 12 residues in the CDR3. Trimming pared 8 bases from V and 6 bases from J, leaving 13 bases between. Per the germline V gene, CDR1 is MNHEY and CDR2 is SVGAGI. The CDR3 nucleotides read TGTGCCAGCGGGGGGGAATTGAATGGCTACACCTTC. Protein product: CASGGELNGYTF.

V usage is TRBV30 and J usage is TRBJ1-5; D is unresolved. V lost 4 bases and J lost 3, with 13 bases in between. The CDR3 has 14 residues. Germline assignment: CDR1 GTSNPN and CDR2 SVGIG (reference sequence). Here the CDR3 reads CAWTSGGSNQPQHF. In nucleotides, the CDR3 is TGTGCCTGGACCTCGGGAGGCTCCAATCAGCCCCAGCATTTT.